The entry that follows covers one T cell receptor (beta chain) sequence. Its antigen is unknown. The entry originates in a study of cytomegalovirus exposure and HLA in healthy donors. General observations from the study: Follow-up analysis later connected one missense variant in DCLRE1C with trimming of TCR beta V- and J-genes.

The CDR3 has 15 amino acids. V was trimmed by 0 bases and J by 1 base, leaving 10 bases between them. Germline CDR1 and CDR2: SGDLS and YYNGEE. Donors sampled were nominally healthy, though unrecorded immune exposures were likely. With 60 Vbeta and 13 Jbeta primers, the PCR was carried out. The assay was immunoSEQ multiplex PCR, and TCRdb's table has in-frame clones only and misses some. The repertoire holds 150,000 to 160,000 clones, with approximately 86% as singletons. The receptor was isolated from a woman between 50 and 59 years old in good health and CMV-seropositive. The chain is built from TRBV9 and TRBJ1-1; the D is unclear. Material: PBMCs. This chain's CDR3 is CASSVVPEGNTEAFF. DNA for the CDR3: TGTGCCAGCAGCGTAGTACCCGAGGGGAACACTGAAGCTTTCTTT.